This T cell receptor beta chain was captured in a study of Ad26.COV2.S vaccination and SARS-CoV-2 variants. The treatment denotes: approximately 18 received Ad26.COV2.S at low or high dose, single or two shots; about 5 received placebo; per-sample allocation not given. Specimen acquisition occurred on day 63 following the initial vaccine or placebo injection. The table came from immunoSEQ multiplex PCR; TCRdb's copy has only in-frame clones and leaves some out. The profile shows approximately 300,000 clones, 85% of them singletons. In germline, CDR1 is SGHTA, CDR2 FQGNSA. Trimming took off 2 bases at V and 4 bases at J, with 10 bases between the two ends. The CDR3 is made up of 14 amino acids.

The source was peripheral blood, collected in a trial of Ad26.COV2.S vaccine versus placebo. The origin of this receptor is a person aged 18 to 65 who received the Ad26.COV2.S COVID-19 vaccine or a placebo. The genes are TRBV7-2 and TRBJ2-3; D not resolved. The CDR3 here is CASSLSKWADTQYF. CDR3 nucleotides: TGTGCCAGCAGCTTATCAAAATGGGCAGATACGCAGTATTTT.